This T cell receptor beta chain was sequenced for a study of post-analysis software for immune sequencing data. This clonotype has more than one count but fewer than ten. Its antigen is undetermined. Study-level findings and limits: Roughly 5 TRBV segments, TRBV5-6, TRBV5-1 and TRBV20-1 among them, were found more frequent in patients than controls. Samples prepared in the same batch strongly co-clustered by F measure. There was significantly lower normalized Chao1 diversity in multiple sclerosis patients than in controls.

The CDR3 has 14 amino acids. Germline V CDR1 and CDR2: DFQATT, SNEGSKA (reference sequence). V lost 3 bases, J lost 4 bases, and 15 bases lay in between. cDNA libraries of TCR beta carried unique molecular identifiers. TCRdb independently ran MiXCR on the PCR reads; one entry per CDR3 protein. The data contain roughly 570,000 distinct CDR3 sequences, approximately 34% of them singletons. Sequenced: blood. The receptor was isolated from a girl aged 2 to 17 with multiple sclerosis. This chain uses TRBV20-1 with TRBJ1-2; tentatively, D is TRBD1 (5 bases). The CDR3 region is CSASKGERAYGYTF. Written as DNA, the CDR3 is TGCAGTGCTAGTAAAGGGGAGAGGGCCTATGGCTACACCTTC.